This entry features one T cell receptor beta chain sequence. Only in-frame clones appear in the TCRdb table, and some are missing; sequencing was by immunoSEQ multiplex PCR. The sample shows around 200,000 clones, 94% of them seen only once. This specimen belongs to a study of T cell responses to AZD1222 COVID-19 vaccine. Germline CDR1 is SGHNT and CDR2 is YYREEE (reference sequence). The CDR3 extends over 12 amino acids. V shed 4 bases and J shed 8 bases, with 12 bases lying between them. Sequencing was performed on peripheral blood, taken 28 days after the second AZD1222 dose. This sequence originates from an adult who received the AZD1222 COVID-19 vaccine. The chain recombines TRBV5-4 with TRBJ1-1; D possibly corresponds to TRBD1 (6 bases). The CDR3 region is CASSIPGQEAFF. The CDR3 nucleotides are TGTGCCAGCAGCATACCGGGACAAGAAGCTTTCTTT.